These 29 T cell receptor beta chains originate from one sample sequenced in a study of CD8 T cells in Susac syndrome. The RNA, roughly 0.5 to 1 ug, was put through reverse transcription using random hexamers. TCRdb called the immunoSEQ multiplex PCR reads again in MiXCR, with one record for every CDR3 protein. The table shows under 85,000 distinct CDR3 sequences, with 94% occurring only once. The sample taken for sequencing was CD8+ T cells from PBMCs. The source of these receptors is a human donor with Susac syndrome.

By share, this clonotype ranks as medium-sized. The chain has TRBV13 and TRBJ2-1; TRBD2 is a possible D gene (6 bases). The CDR3 covers 16 residues. CDR1 is PRHDT, CDR2 FYEKMQ, per germline (reference sequence). V dropped 0 bases and J dropped 3 bases, with 12 bases sitting between them. In DNA form, the CDR3 reads TGTGCCAGCAGCTTAGGCGGGAGCAACTTCTACAATGAGCAGTTCTTC. It codes for CASSLGGSNFYNEQFF.

The chain uses TRBV15 and TRBJ2-2; D is ambiguous. Germline V CDR1 and CDR2: LNHNV, YYDKDF (reference sequence). The CDR3 spans 13 residues. V shed 5 bases and J shed 4 bases, with 8 bases lying between them. This chain's CDR3 is CATSEWVTGELFF. In nucleotides, the CDR3 is TGTGCCACCAGCGAATGGGTCACCGGGGAGCTGTTTTTT.

The chain uses TRBV3-1 and TRBJ1-4, with D perhaps TRBD1 (5 bases). CDR3 length equals 16 residues. Trimming took off 4 bases at V and 0 bases at J, with 12 bases between the two ends. The germline V gene has CDR1 LGHDT and CDR2 YNNKEL (reference sequence). CDR3 region: CASSRGTESTNEKLFF. The CDR3, as DNA: TGTGCCAGCAGCCGCGGGACGGAATCAACTAATGAAAAACTGTTTTTT.

The chain carries TRBV9 and TRBJ2-1; 8 bases align to TRBD2. CDR3 length: 12 residues. CDR1 is SGDLS and CDR2 is YYNGEE in the germline V gene. The CDR3 sequence: CASGGHYNEQFF. In nucleotides, the CDR3 is TGTGCTTCGGGGGGGCATTACAATGAGCAGTTCTTC.

The V call is TRBV28, the J call TRBJ2-3, with 7 bases fitting TRBD1. Germline CDR1 reads MDHEN; CDR2 reads SYDVKM. The CDR3 is 15 residues long. After removal of 5 bases from V and 7 bases from J, the junction contained 12 bases not matched to a gene. CDR3 residues: CASSLYRGSANTQYF. DNA of the CDR3: TGTGCCAGCAGTCTCTACAGGGGTTCGGCTAATACGCAGTATTTT. The full variable domain, in which reference TRBV28 and TRBJ2-3 provide the parts outside the CDR3, is DVKVTQSSRYLVKRTGEKVFLECVQDMDHENMFWYRQDPGLGLRLIYFSYDVKMKEKGDIPEGYSVSREKKERFSLILESASTNQTSMYLCASSLYRGSANTQYFGPGTRLTVL.

The chain couples TRBV12-3 or TRBV12-4 to TRBJ2-1; D possibly uses TRBD1 or TRBD2 (5 bases each). The CDR3 runs to 13 residues. The V end was cut by 3 bases, the J end by 2 bases, with 5 bases between. The CDR3 DNA sequence: TGTGCCAGCAGTTTGGGGGCCTACAATGAGCAGTTCTTC. Amino acid sequence: CASSLGAYNEQFF.

The chain has TRBV5-1 and TRBJ2-2, with D unresolved. The CDR3 runs to 11 residues. Germline V lookup: CDR1 SGHRS, CDR2 YFSETQ. Deletions cut 7 bases from V and 6 bases from J, with 7 bases between. CDR3 sequence reads: CASLGAGELFF. In DNA form, the CDR3 reads TGCGCCAGCCTCGGCGCCGGGGAGCTGTTTTTT.

The chain employs TRBV14 and TRBJ2-7, with a tentative D call TRBD2 (5 bases). V shed 0 bases and J shed 0 bases, with 12 bases lying between them. The CDR3 runs to 16 residues. Looked up from germline, CDR1 is SGHDN and CDR2 is FVKESK. The CDR3 protein is CASSQDEEGRSYEQYF. The CDR3 nucleotides read TGTGCCAGCAGCCAAGATGAAGAGGGCCGCTCCTACGAGCAGTACTTC.

CDR3 nucleotide sequence: TGTGCCAGCAGCCAGGGACGTGAGGGGGGCACAGATACGCAGTATTTT. Its translation: CASSQGREGGTDTQYF. The chain links TRBV13 to TRBJ2-3, with D possibly being TRBD1 (6 bases). The CDR3 runs to 16 residues. Per the germline V gene, CDR1 is PRHDT and CDR2 is FYEKMQ (reference sequence). The ends were cut back, 5 bases at V and 1 base at J, with 16 bases in the middle.

This clonotype was seen a single time. The gene calls are TRBV15 and TRBJ1-4; D may be TRBD1 (6 bases). CDR3 size: 15 residues. V lost 0 bases, J lost 15 bases, and 20 bases lay in between. CDR1 and CDR2 (germline): LNHNV, YYDKDF (reference sequence). The DNA for the CDR3 is TGTGCCACCAGCAGAGACGGGGACATAAATGAATTGGTGTTTTTT. Translation: CATSRDGDINELVFF.

The chain links TRBV25-1 to TRBJ1-6; no firm D call. This CDR3 comprises 17 residues. V gave up 0 bases and J gave up 0 bases, with 9 bases separating them. Germline CDR1 and CDR2: MGHDK and SYGVNS. The CDR3 bases are TGTGCCAGCAGTGAATATGCCGTTAGCTCCTATAATTCACCCCTCCACTTT. Translating gives CASSEYAVSSYNSPLHF.

This clonotype was counted a few times. This sequence joins TRBV5-4 and TRBJ1-2; 11 nucleotides agree with TRBD1. Germline-derived CDR1 and CDR2 are SGHNT and YYREEE (reference sequence). CDR3 size: 14 residues. V lost 3 bases and J lost 6; bases outside the gene matches: 4. In DNA form, the CDR3 reads TGTGCCAGCAGCTCTCGGACAGGGGGCGATGGCTACACCTTC. Its protein product is CASSSRTGGDGYTF.

V gene TRBV7-6 combines with J gene TRBJ2-1; 10 nucleotides match TRBD2. CDR1 and CDR2 from the germline V gene are SGHVS and FNYEAQ. V dropped 4 bases and J dropped 8; count of bases not matched to a gene: 14. The CDR3 length is 17 residues. This CDR3 reads CASSSTGLAGEFDEQFF. The DNA for the CDR3 is TGTGCCAGCAGCTCCACCGGGCTAGCGGGAGAGTTTGATGAGCAGTTCTTC.

CDR3 sequence: CSVGAGSSYNEQFF. The CDR3 DNA follows: TGCAGCGTCGGAGCGGGTAGCTCCTACAATGAGCAGTTCTTC. The chain couples TRBV29-1 to TRBJ2-1; tentatively, D is TRBD2 (6 bases). This CDR3 is built from 14 residues. Per the germline V gene, CDR1 is SQVTM and CDR2 is ANQGSEA. V gave up 6 bases and J gave up 0 bases, with 12 bases separating them.

The chain joins TRBV18 to TRBJ2-5; TRBD1 agrees at 8 bases. CDR1 KGHSH and CDR2 LQKENI come from the germline V gene. After removal of 2 bases from V and 5 bases from J, the junction contained 7 bases not matched to a gene. The CDR3 is 15 residues long. The CDR3 reads CASSPTDRAYETQYF. The CDR3 region has the DNA TGTGCCAGCTCACCAACGGACAGGGCGTATGAGACCCAGTACTTC.

V gene TRBV4-2 combines with J gene TRBJ2-3, with D perhaps TRBD2 (6 bases). The CDR3 is 16 residues long. Germline lookup yields CDR1 LGHNA and CDR2 YNFKEQ. Trimming shortened V by 2 bases and J by 0 bases, and 12 bases separated the two germline ends. The CDR3 sequence: CASSQTLAVSTDTQYF. The CDR3 DNA sequence: TGTGCCAGCAGCCAAACCTTAGCGGTTAGCACAGATACGCAGTATTTT.

The J gene is TRBJ2-5, the V gene TRBV13; either TRBD1 or TRBD2 may fit D (6 bases each). The V and J ends lost 4 bases and 6 bases respectively, with 15 bases between them. This CDR3 has 14 residues. Germline lookup yields CDR1 PRHDT and CDR2 FYEKMQ (reference sequence). The CDR3 DNA is TGTGCCAGCAGCTCGGGACAAGGCGGGAAGACCCAGTACTTC. Translated, it gives CASSSGQGGKTQYF.

This chain connects TRBV5-4 to TRBJ2-5, with 10 bases aligning to TRBD2. V trimming: 4 bases; J trimming: 9 bases; junction bases outside the gene matches: 6. The germline V gene has CDR1 SGHNT and CDR2 YYREEE (reference sequence). The CDR3 spans 13 residues. The CDR3 bases are TGTGCCAGCAGCGGGACTAGCGCCCCCCCCCAGTACTTC. Translated: CASSGTSAPPQYF. The variable domain in full, with the rest retrieved from reference TRBV5-4 and TRBJ2-5, is ETGVTQSPTHLIKTRGQQVTLRCSSQSGHNTVSWYQQALGQGPQFIFQYYREEENGRGNFPPRFSGLQFPNYSSELNVNALELDDSALYLCASSGTSAPPQYFGPGTRLLVL.

The chain uses TRBV7-9 and TRBJ2-7; 8 bases are shared with TRBD2. Germline V gene lookup returns CDR1 SEHNR and CDR2 FQNEAQ (reference sequence). The CDR3 has 17 residues. Germline trimming cut 3 bases from V and 2 bases from J; bases unmatched to any gene: 12. The CDR3 region has the DNA TGTGCCAGCAGCTTCCCTGCTACTAGCGGAAAGACCTACGAGCAGTACTTC. This translates into CASSFPATSGKTYEQYF.

J is TRBJ2-3 and V is TRBV11-2; D is unclear. V was clipped by 3 bases and J by 8 bases, with 6 bases between them. The germline V gene encodes CDR1 SGHAT and CDR2 FQNNGV. The CDR3 covers 11 residues. CDR3 nucleotide sequence: TGTGCCAGCAGCTTCGACGGTACGCAGTATTTT. This gives the protein CASSFDGTQYF. Looking up the rest from reference TRBV11-2 and TRBJ2-3 gives the full variable domain: EAGVAQSPRYKIIEKRQSVAFWCNPISGHATLYWYQQILGQGPKLLIQFQNNGVVDDSQLPKDRFSAERLKGVDSTLKIQPAKLEDSAVYLCASSFDGTQYFGPGTRLTVL.

This chain joins TRBV9 and TRBJ1-2, with a possible D match to TRBD1 (6 bases). The CDR3 consists of 15 residues. CDR1 is SGDLS, CDR2 YYNGEE, per germline. V lost 0 bases and J lost 5, with 14 bases in between. The DNA for the CDR3 is TGTGCCAGCAGCGTAGAACAGGGTGTGACATATGGCTACACCTTC. Translation gives CASSVEQGVTYGYTF.

This chain uses TRBV6-2 or TRBV6-3 with TRBJ2-1, with D possibly being TRBD2 (5 bases). The CDR3 is 15 residues long. Deletions cut 8 bases from V and 0 bases from J, with 14 bases between. The V gene's germline CDR1 is MNHEY and CDR2 SVGEGT. This CDR3 reads CASGPAESSYNEQFF. DNA of the CDR3: TGTGCCAGCGGACCAGCGGAGAGCTCCTACAATGAGCAGTTCTTC.

This chain connects TRBV4-3 to TRBJ2-7; 10 positions agree with TRBD1. The CDR3 has 14 amino acids. Germline V CDR1 and CDR2: LGHNA, YSLEER. V gave up 4 bases and J gave up 6 bases; unmatched junction bases: 6. The CDR3 here is CASSRKTGGFEQYF. For the CDR3, the DNA is TGCGCCAGCAGCCGCAAGACAGGGGGCTTCGAGCAGTACTTC.

V and J are TRBV30 and TRBJ2-7; D might be TRBD2 (5 bases). Trimming cost V 0 bases and J 2 bases, with 8 bases left between them. The CDR3 totals 13 residues. Per germline, CDR1 GTSNPN and CDR2 SVGIG (reference sequence). The CDR3 reads CAWSVSGTYEQYF. The CDR3 DNA reads as TGTGCCTGGAGTGTGAGCGGCACCTACGAGCAGTACTTC. Full variable domain (remainder filled in from reference TRBV30 and TRBJ2-7): SQTIHQWPATLVQPVGSPLSLECTVEGTSNPNLYWYRQAAGRGLQLLFYSVGIGQISSEVPQNLSASRPQDRQFILSSKKLLLSDSGFYLCAWSVSGTYEQYFGPGTRLTVT.

The V and J genes are TRBV7-9 and TRBJ2-5, with D perhaps matching TRBD2 (6 bases). The germline V gene encodes CDR1 SEHNR and CDR2 FQNEAQ (reference sequence). Trimming removed 5 bases at V and 3 bases at J, with 28 bases between. The CDR3 totals 19 residues. The CDR3 loop reads CASSPNGGLIVRPKETQYF. CDR3 DNA sequence: TGTGCCAGCAGCCCCAACGGCGGACTAATAGTCCGACCTAAAGAGACCCAGTACTTC.

This sequence joins TRBV5-1 and TRBJ2-5, with D unclear. The CDR3 consists of 15 residues. V was cut by 4 bases and J by 2 bases, with 15 bases left in between. The V gene's germline CDR1 is SGHRS and CDR2 YFSETQ. The CDR3 region is CASSLNGPEQETQYF. CDR3 nucleotide sequence: TGCGCCAGCAGCCTAAATGGACCGGAACAAGAGACCCAGTACTTC.

This clonotype showed up just once. The J gene is TRBJ1-1, the V gene TRBV9; D is ambiguous. V lost 4 bases and J lost 5, with 12 bases in between. Germline lookup yields CDR1 SGDLS and CDR2 YYNGEE. The CDR3 loop spans 13 amino acids. CDR3 loop: CASSSPGRTEAFF. DNA of the CDR3: TGTGCCAGCAGCTCCCCCGGACGGACTGAAGCTTTCTTT.

V gene TRBV14 combines with J gene TRBJ2-5; D gene uncertain. V lost 1 base to trimming and J lost 2 bases, with 8 bases between them. CDR3 length equals 14 residues. CDR1 SGHDN and CDR2 FVKESK come from the germline V gene. CDR3 sequence (DNA): TGTGCCAGCAGCCAAGTATACGATCAAGAGACCCAGTACTTC. Protein product: CASSQVYDQETQYF.

The chain has TRBV30 and TRBJ1-1; D gene ambiguous. This CDR3 contains 12 residues. Germline CDR1 GTSNPN, CDR2 SVGIG (reference sequence). Deletions cut 5 bases from V and 9 bases from J, with 16 bases between. The chain's CDR3 is CAWDGGGPQAFF. The CDR3 DNA reads as TGTGCCTGGGACGGAGGTGGGCCGCAAGCTTTCTTT. The full variable domain, rest sourced from reference TRBV30 and TRBJ1-1, is SQTIHQWPATLVQPVGSPLSLECTVEGTSNPNLYWYRQAAGRGLQLLFYSVGIGQISSEVPQNLSASRPQDRQFILSSKKLLLSDSGFYLCAWDGGGPQAFFGQGTRLTVV.